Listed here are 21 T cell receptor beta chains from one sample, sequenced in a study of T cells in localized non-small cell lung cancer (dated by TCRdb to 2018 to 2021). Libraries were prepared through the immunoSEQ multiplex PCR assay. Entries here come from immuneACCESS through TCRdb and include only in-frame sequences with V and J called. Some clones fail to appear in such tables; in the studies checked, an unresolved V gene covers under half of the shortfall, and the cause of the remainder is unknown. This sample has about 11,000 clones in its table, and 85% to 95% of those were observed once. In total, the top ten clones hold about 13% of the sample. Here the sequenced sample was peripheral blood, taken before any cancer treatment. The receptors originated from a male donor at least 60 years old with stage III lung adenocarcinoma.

The CDR3 region has the DNA TGTGCCAGCAGCCAAGCTGGAGGGAGGTCCTACAATGAGCAGTTCTTC. Protein sequence: CASSQAGGRSYNEQFF. The chain carries TRBV4-2 and TRBJ2-1, with D possibly matching TRBD2 (6 bases). Germline V gene lookup returns CDR1 LGHNA and CDR2 YNFKEQ. The V gene lost 1 base and the J gene lost 1 base, with 11 bases spanning the gap. The CDR3 consists of 16 residues.

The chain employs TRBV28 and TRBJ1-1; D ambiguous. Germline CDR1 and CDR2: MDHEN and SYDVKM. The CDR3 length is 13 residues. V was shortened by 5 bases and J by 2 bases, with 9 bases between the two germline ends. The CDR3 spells CASSVKSNTEAFF. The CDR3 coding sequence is TGTGCCAGCAGTGTAAAAAGCAACACTGAAGCTTTCTTT.

The CDR3 sequence: CASSPGQSNTEAFF. CDR3 in DNA: TGTGCCAGCAGCCCGGGACAGTCGAACACTGAAGCTTTCTTT. The chain recombines TRBV11-3 with TRBJ1-1; 7 bases are a match to TRBD1. With 5 bases clipped from V and 1 base from J, the junction kept 4 bases outside the gene matches. In germline, CDR1 is SGHNT, CDR2 YENEEA. There are 14 residues in the CDR3.

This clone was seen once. The CDR3 DNA is TGTGCCAGCAGCGCGCCTCTAACAGGGGGAGATACGCAGTATTTT. Protein: CASSAPLTGGDTQYF. This chain joins TRBV9 and TRBJ2-3, with TRBD1 identical over 8 bases. The CDR3 contains 15 residues. Trimming at V came to 3 bases and at J to 5 bases, leaving 8 bases not matched to a gene. The V gene's germline CDR1 is SGDLS and CDR2 YYNGEE.

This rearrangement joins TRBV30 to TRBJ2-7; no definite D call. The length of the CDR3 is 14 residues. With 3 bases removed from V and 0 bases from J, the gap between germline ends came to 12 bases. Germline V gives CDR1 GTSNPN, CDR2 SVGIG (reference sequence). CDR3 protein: CAWSPTPSSYEQYF. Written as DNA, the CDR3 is TGTGCCTGGAGCCCCACCCCTAGCTCCTACGAGCAGTACTTC.

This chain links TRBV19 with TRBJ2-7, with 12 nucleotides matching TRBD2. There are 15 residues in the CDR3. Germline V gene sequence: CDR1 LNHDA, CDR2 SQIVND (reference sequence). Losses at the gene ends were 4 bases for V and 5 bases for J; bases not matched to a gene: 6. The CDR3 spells CASSTRLAGDHEQYF. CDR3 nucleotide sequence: TGTGCCAGTAGTACCAGACTAGCGGGAGACCACGAGCAGTACTTC.

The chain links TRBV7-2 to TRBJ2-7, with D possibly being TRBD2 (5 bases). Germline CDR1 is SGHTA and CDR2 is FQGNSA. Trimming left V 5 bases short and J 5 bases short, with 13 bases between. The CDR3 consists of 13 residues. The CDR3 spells CASSPTLANEQYF. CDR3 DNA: TGTGCCAGCAGCCCTACCCTAGCTAACGAGCAGTACTTC.

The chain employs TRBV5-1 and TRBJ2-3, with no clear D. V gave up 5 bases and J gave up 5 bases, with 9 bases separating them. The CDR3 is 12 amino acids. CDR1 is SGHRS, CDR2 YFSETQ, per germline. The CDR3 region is CASSQLGDTQYF. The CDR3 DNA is TGCGCCAGCAGTCAACTGGGAGATACGCAGTATTTT.

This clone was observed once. The CDR3 protein is CASSLVGNSGANVLTF. Written as DNA, the CDR3 is TGTGCCAGCAGCTTAGTGGGGAACTCTGGGGCCAACGTCCTGACTTTC. The chain combines TRBV7-9 with TRBJ2-6, with D hard to call. V was trimmed by 1 base and J by 0 bases, leaving 7 bases between them. There are 16 residues in the CDR3. Germline assignment: CDR1 SEHNR and CDR2 FQNEAQ (reference sequence).

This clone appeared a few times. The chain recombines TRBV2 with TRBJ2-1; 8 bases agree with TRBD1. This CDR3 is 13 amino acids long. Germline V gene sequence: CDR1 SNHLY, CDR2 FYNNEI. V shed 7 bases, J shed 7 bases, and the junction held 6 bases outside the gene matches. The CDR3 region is CASMAGGVNEQFF. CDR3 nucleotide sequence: TGTGCCAGCATGGCAGGGGGCGTAAATGAGCAGTTCTTC.

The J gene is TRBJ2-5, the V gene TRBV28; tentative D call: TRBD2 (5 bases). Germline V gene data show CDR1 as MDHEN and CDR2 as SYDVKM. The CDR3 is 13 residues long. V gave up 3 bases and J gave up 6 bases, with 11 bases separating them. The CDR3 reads CASSLGGPQTQYF. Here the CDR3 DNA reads TGTGCCAGCAGTTTGGGCGGGCCCCAGACCCAGTACTTC.

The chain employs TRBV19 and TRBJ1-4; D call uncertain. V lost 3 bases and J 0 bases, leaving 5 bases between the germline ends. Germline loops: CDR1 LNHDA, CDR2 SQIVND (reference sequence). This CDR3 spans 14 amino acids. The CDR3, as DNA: TGTGCCAGTAGTATGGCTGCAACTAATGAAAAACTGTTTTTT. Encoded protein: CASSMAATNEKLFF.

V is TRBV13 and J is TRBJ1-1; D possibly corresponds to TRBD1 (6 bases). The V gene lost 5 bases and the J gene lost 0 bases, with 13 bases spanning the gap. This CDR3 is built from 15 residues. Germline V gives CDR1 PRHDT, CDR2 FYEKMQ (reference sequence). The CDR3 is CASSGGDILNTEAFF. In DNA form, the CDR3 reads TGTGCCAGCAGCGGGGGGGACATATTGAACACTGAAGCTTTCTTT.

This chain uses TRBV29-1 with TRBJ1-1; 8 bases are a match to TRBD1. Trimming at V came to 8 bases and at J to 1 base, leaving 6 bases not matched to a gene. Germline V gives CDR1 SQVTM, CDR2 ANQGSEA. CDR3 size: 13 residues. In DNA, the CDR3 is TGCAGCTTCATGGGACAGGCGAACACTGAAGCTTTCTTT. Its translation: CSFMGQANTEAFF.

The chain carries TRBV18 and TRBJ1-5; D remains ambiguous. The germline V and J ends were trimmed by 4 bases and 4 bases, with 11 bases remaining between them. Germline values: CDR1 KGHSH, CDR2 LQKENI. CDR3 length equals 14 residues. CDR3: CASSLSWENQPQHF. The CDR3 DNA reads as TGTGCCAGCTCACTCTCGTGGGAAAATCAGCCCCAGCATTTT.

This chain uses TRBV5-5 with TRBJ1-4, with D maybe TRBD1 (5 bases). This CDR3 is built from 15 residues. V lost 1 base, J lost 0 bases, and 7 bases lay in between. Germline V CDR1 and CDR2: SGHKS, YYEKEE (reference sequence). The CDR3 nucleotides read TGTGCCAGCAGCTTGATGACAGCAACTAATGAAAAACTGTTTTTT. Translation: CASSLMTATNEKLFF.

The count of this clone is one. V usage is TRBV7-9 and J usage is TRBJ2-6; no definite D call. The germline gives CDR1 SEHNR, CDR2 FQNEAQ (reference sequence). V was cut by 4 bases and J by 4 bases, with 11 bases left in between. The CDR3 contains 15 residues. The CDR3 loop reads CASSSEAKGANVLTF. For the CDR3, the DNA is TGTGCCAGCAGCTCAGAGGCCAAGGGGGCCAACGTCCTGACTTTC.

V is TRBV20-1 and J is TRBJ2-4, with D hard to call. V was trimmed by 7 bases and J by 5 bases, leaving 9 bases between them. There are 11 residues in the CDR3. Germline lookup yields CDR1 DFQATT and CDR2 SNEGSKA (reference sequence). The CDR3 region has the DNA TGCAGTGGGGCACGGGAAAACATTCAGTACTTC. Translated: CSGARENIQYF.

The CDR3 DNA is TGTGCCAGCAGTGAAGCGGGGACAGGTCTTCAGCCCCAGCATTTT. Translating it yields CASSEAGTGLQPQHF. This chain uses TRBV6-1 with TRBJ1-5, with 8 bases aligning to TRBD1. CDR3 length: 15 amino acids. Trimming cost V 0 bases and J 6 bases; bases outside gene matches: 4. The V gene's germline CDR1 is MNHNS and CDR2 SASEGT.

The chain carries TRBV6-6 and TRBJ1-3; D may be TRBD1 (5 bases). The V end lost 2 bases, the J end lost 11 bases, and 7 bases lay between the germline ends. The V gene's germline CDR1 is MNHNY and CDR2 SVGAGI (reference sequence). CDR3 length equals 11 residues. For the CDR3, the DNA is TGTGCCAGCAGTTACCTAGGGGCCATATATTTT. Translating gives CASSYLGAIYF.

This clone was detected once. The CDR3 nucleotides read TGTGCCAGCAGCTCTCGGACTAGCGGGAGGGTCGATTCCGAGCAGTACTTC. Protein product: CASSSRTSGRVDSEQYF. The V call is TRBV5-6, the J call TRBJ2-7; TRBD2 matches at 15 bases. This CDR3 is 17 amino acids long. Germline loops: CDR1 SGHDT, CDR2 YYEEEE. The trim removed 3 bases at V and 6 bases at J, leaving 10 bases unmatched.